The 5 T cell receptor beta chains presented below share a single source sample, sequenced in a study of T cells expressing NK-cell markers. TCRdb re-analyzed the 5' RACE reads; it lists each CDR3 protein once, without DNA. Its clone listing holds some 440,000 distinct CDR3 sequences. The sample was blood T cells: a sorted CD56 or NKG2C T cell subset, CD4+ or CD8+ T cells, or bulk PBMC T cells (not recorded which). These TCRs come from a woman aged 45-59 years in good health.

The rearrangement joins TRBV20-1 to TRBJ2-4; TCRdb's D call, TRBD1, is unchecked because there is no DNA. Germline-derived CDR1 and CDR2 are DFQATT and SNEGSKA (reference sequence). The CDR3 is made up of 15 amino acids. CDR3 residues: CSAFVQGVFENIQYF.

V gene TRBV5-1 combines with J gene TRBJ2-1; the TCRdb D gene call, TRBD2, has no DNA to confirm it. CDR3 size: 19 residues. Per germline, CDR1 SGHRS and CDR2 YFSETQ. The CDR3 loop reads CASGHSLSSGRAFTNEQFF. Complete variable domain (other parts from reference TRBV5-1 and TRBJ2-1): KAGVTQTPRYLIKTRGQQVTLSCSPISGHRSVSWYQQTPGQGLQFLFEYFSETQRNKGNFPGRFSGRQFSNSRSEMNVSTLELGDSALYLCASGHSLSSGRAFTNEQFFGPGTRLTVL.

The CDR3 loop is CASSVRTSGKGDEQFF. The genes are TRBV5-1 and TRBJ2-1; the D call from TCRdb, TRBD2, cannot be confirmed without DNA. The CDR3 extends over 16 amino acids. Germline-derived CDR1 and CDR2 are SGHRS and YFSETQ.

The rearrangement uses TRBV18 and TRBJ2-1; checking the TCRdb D call of TRBD1 is not possible without DNA. Germline CDR1 reads KGHSH; CDR2 reads LQKENI. The CDR3 extends over 15 amino acids. The CDR3 sequence: CASSPRQGASNEQFF.

V and J are TRBV16 and TRBJ2-1; TCRdb's D call of TRBD1 is untestable without DNA. Germline V gene data show CDR1 as KGHSY and CDR2 as FQNENV. The CDR3 loop spans 15 amino acids. CDR3 loop: CASTERGDSVNEQFF.